Each of the 10 T cell receptor beta chains below was sequenced from the same sample in a study of cytomegalovirus exposure and HLA in healthy donors. Amplification used 60 Vbeta primers and 13 Jbeta primers. TCRdb keeps only in-frame clones here, not all; method: immunoSEQ multiplex PCR. The sample includes some 190,000 clones, around 78% seen only once; the top ten take around 14%. Sequenced input: PBMCs. These receptors all come from a woman aged 25-40 years in good health and CMV-seropositive.

This chain links TRBV2 with TRBJ2-7; a possible D gene is TRBD1 (6 bases). The CDR3 spans 14 residues. Germline V CDR1 and CDR2: SNHLY, FYNNEI. Trimming took off 1 base at V and 4 bases at J, with 11 bases between the two ends. The CDR3 bases are TGTGCCAGCAGTGAAGGAAACAGGGTTTACGAGCAGTACTTC. Encoded protein: CASSEGNRVYEQYF. Together with reference TRBV2 and TRBJ2-7, the CDR3 gives the full variable domain: EPEVTQTPSHQVTQMGQEVILRCVPISNHLYFYWYRQILGQKVEFLVSFYNNEISEKSEIFDDQFSVERPDGSNFTLKIRSTKLEDSAMYFCASSEGNRVYEQYFGPGTRLTVT.

This chain connects TRBV14 to TRBJ1-6; TRBD1 agrees at 10 bases. Unmatched junction bases numbered 2, after V lost 2 bases and J lost 1 base. Germline V gives CDR1 SGHDN, CDR2 FVKESK. The CDR3 extends over 17 amino acids. CDR3 nucleotide sequence: TGTGCCAGCAGCCAACGGACAGGGGGGTCCTATAATTCACCCCTCCACTTT. Translated, it gives CASSQRTGGSYNSPLHF.

The chain recombines TRBV4-1 with TRBJ2-1, with 11 nucleotides matching TRBD2. The CDR3 has 17 amino acids. Losses at the gene ends were 1 base for V and 8 bases for J; bases not matched to a gene: 10. The V gene's germline CDR1 is MGHRA and CDR2 YSYEKL. CDR3 in amino acids: CASSQGPRVAGGHEQFF. The DNA for the CDR3 is TGCGCCAGCAGCCAAGGTCCCCGGGTAGCGGGGGGGCATGAGCAGTTCTTC.

The chain recombines TRBV9 with TRBJ1-3; D might be TRBD1 (5 bases). This CDR3 spans 17 amino acids. V was pared by 4 bases and J by 0 bases, with 17 bases between. CDR1 is SGDLS and CDR2 is YYNGEE in the germline V gene. In DNA form, the CDR3 reads TGTGCCAGCAGCAAGATATCTGGGCAGGGCTCTGGAAACACCATATATTTT. Translation: CASSKISGQGSGNTIYF.

This clone was observed a few times. The chain combines TRBV6-1 with TRBJ1-6; 7 nucleotides line up with TRBD1. V gave up 5 bases and J gave up 9 bases; unmatched junction bases: 10. Germline loops: CDR1 MNHNS, CDR2 SASEGT. The CDR3 has 15 amino acids. The CDR3 spells CASSPGTELFSPLHF. In nucleotides, the CDR3 is TGTGCCAGCAGTCCCGGGACAGAGCTATTTTCACCCCTCCACTTT.

The genes are TRBV29-1 and TRBJ2-7, with D possibly matching TRBD1 (6 bases). In germline, CDR1 is SQVTM, CDR2 ANQGSEA. V was shortened by 3 bases and J by 2 bases, with 14 bases between the two germline ends. The CDR3 has 14 amino acids. CDR3 amino acids: CSVENDRSPYEQYF. The CDR3, as DNA: TGCAGCGTTGAGAACGACAGGTCCCCCTACGAGCAGTACTTC.

About this clone: Additional DNA sequences in this sample encode the identical CDR3. V gene TRBV12-5 combines with J gene TRBJ2-7; D might be TRBD2 (6 bases). CDR1 is LGHNT and CDR2 is FRNRAP in the germline V gene. CDR3 length: 13 amino acids. The V and J ends lost 9 bases and 2 bases respectively, with 14 bases between them. The CDR3 loop is CASGGASTYEQYF. CDR3 sequence (DNA): TGTGCTAGCGGCGGGGCGTCCACCTACGAGCAGTACTTC.

The V gene is TRBV5-5, the J gene TRBJ2-5; D may be TRBD1 (8 bases). Looked up from germline, CDR1 is SGHKS and CDR2 is YYEKEE (reference sequence). The CDR3 consists of 15 residues. Trimming took off 1 base at V and 3 bases at J, with 13 bases between the two ends. Here the CDR3 DNA reads TGTGCCAGCAGCTTGTGGGGGGGACAGGAAGAGACCCAGTACTTC. Amino acid sequence: CASSLWGGQEETQYF.

This rearrangement joins TRBV28 to TRBJ1-5; D is unclear. The germline CDR1 and CDR2 sequences are MDHEN and SYDVKM. The ends were cut back, 7 bases at V and 1 base at J, with 5 bases in the middle. The CDR3 covers 12 residues. CDR3 sequence (DNA): TGTGCCAGCACTCTCAGCAATCAGCCCCAGCATTTT. Its protein is CASTLSNQPQHF.

V is TRBV9 and J is TRBJ2-7; D is possibly TRBD2 (5 bases). The V and J ends lost 4 bases and 5 bases respectively, with 19 bases between them. Germline CDR1 is SGDLS and CDR2 is YYNGEE. This CDR3 region has 15 residues. CDR3 amino acids: CASSPSPGRGNEQYF. The CDR3 bases are TGTGCCAGCAGCCCCAGCCCCGGAAGAGGGAACGAGCAGTACTTC.